This T cell receptor (beta chain) stems from a study of blood T cells in healthy people across ages. CDR3 length equals 14 residues. V shed 0 bases and J shed 4 bases, with 9 bases lying between them. Germline CDR1 reads MNHEY; CDR2 reads SMNVEV (reference sequence). This clonotype appeared a few times. Researchers isolated at least 7 million PBMCs per sample. Through a sample-barcoded 5' primer and a J-beta primer mix, a second PCR was run for about 6 to 12 cycles. Each sample yielded at least 2.5 million CDR3-containing paired-end reads. TCRdb used MiXCR to reprocess the 5' RACE reads, holding one entry per CDR3 protein. The sample lists 1 million to 1.2 million distinct CDR3 sequences; 35% to 45% were seen once.

This receptor was taken from a young man in good health. The chain is built from TRBV27 and TRBJ1-2; unclear D gene. Sequenced input: blood. The CDR3 DNA reads TGTGCCAGCAGTTTATCGGCGGGGAGCTATGGCTACACCTTC. It yields the protein CASSLSAGSYGYTF.